Presented here are 21 T cell receptor beta chains from one specimen sequenced in a study of blood T cell repertoires in COVID-19. Sequencing used immunoSEQ multiplex PCR; TCRdb keeps in-frame clones, though not all of them. Here the sample spans nearly 80,000 clones, 84% being singletons. Specimen: peripheral blood. These receptors originate from a man in his fifties with acute or convalescent COVID-19.

This clone was seen only a few times. The J gene is TRBJ1-2, the V gene TRBV5-4, with a possible D match to TRBD1 (5 bases). The CDR3 is 15 amino acids. Trimming pared 4 bases from V and 8 bases from J, leaving 21 bases between. The germline CDR1 and CDR2 sequences are SGHNT and YYREEE (reference sequence). The CDR3, as DNA: TGTGCCAGCAGCATCCCGGGACTCCGTCGGGGGGGCTACACCTTC. Amino acids: CASSIPGLRRGGYTF.

The chain couples TRBV11-2 to TRBJ2-2, with a tentative D call TRBD2 (5 bases). CDR1 is SGHAT, CDR2 FQNNGV, per germline. The CDR3 sequence is 13 residues long. V lost 5 bases and J lost 3, with 7 bases in between. In DNA, the CDR3 is TGTGCCAGCAGCCCGGGGTACACCGGGGAGCTGTTTTTT. Its translation: CASSPGYTGELFF.

V and J are TRBV12-5 and TRBJ2-1; 12 bases are a match to TRBD2. This CDR3 region has 17 residues. The trim removed 5 bases at V and 2 bases at J, leaving 7 bases unmatched. Germline CDR1 is LGHNT and CDR2 is FRNRAP. The CDR3 loop reads CASGPGGLAGTYNEQFF. In DNA form, the CDR3 reads TGTGCTAGTGGTCCGGGTGGACTAGCGGGAACCTACAATGAGCAGTTCTTC.

In this sample, this clone turned up once. V and J are TRBV19 and TRBJ1-1, with D unresolved. The CDR3 loop spans 13 amino acids. From germline, CDR1 is LNHDA and CDR2 SQIVND (reference sequence). The V gene lost 4 bases and the J gene lost 0 bases, with 6 bases spanning the gap. CDR3 protein: CASSTMVNTEAFF. For the CDR3, the DNA is TGTGCCAGTAGTACTATGGTGAACACTGAAGCTTTCTTT.

The CDR3 protein is CASSLDGSSGNTIYF. As DNA, the CDR3 is TGTGCCAGCAGTCTTGACGGGAGCTCTGGAAACACCATATATTTT. The rearrangement joins TRBV27 to TRBJ1-3; D unclear. The V gene's germline CDR1 is MNHEY and CDR2 SMNVEV (reference sequence). Trimming stripped 5 bases from V and 0 bases from J, with 11 bases between. The CDR3 totals 15 residues.

The chain is built from TRBV6-5 and TRBJ1-2; D is undetermined. The ends were cut back, 0 bases at V and 1 base at J, with 9 bases in the middle. The V gene's germline CDR1 is MNHEY and CDR2 SVGAGI. The CDR3 loop spans 15 amino acids. CDR3 bases: TGTGCCAGCAGTTACTCTCGGGGTCTTAACTATGGCTACACCTTC. This encodes CASSYSRGLNYGYTF.

J is TRBJ1-2 and V is TRBV19; D perhaps matches TRBD1 (5 bases). The CDR3 has 13 residues. Trimming removed 3 bases from V and 8 bases from J, with 13 bases in between. Germline values: CDR1 LNHDA, CDR2 SQIVND (reference sequence). CDR3 protein: CASSMAGMGGYTF. As DNA, the CDR3 is TGTGCCAGTAGTATGGCAGGGATGGGAGGCTACACCTTC.

The V call is TRBV18, the J call TRBJ2-7; a weak D match, TRBD2 (5 bases). There are 14 residues in the CDR3. V was shortened by 2 bases and J by 4 bases, with 12 bases between the two germline ends. The germline V gene has CDR1 KGHSH and CDR2 LQKENI. The CDR3 nucleotides are TGTGCCAGCTCACCAAATGGACTGGCTTACGAGCAGTACTTC. Its translation is CASSPNGLAYEQYF.

This clone was observed a few times. The chain has TRBV6-5 and TRBJ1-5, with 7 bases identical to TRBD1. This CDR3 has 14 residues. Germline V CDR1 and CDR2: MNHEY, SVGAGI. V lost 6 bases, J lost 6 bases, and 8 bases stayed unmatched. This CDR3 is CASRKTGVGQPQHF. The CDR3 DNA sequence: TGTGCCAGCAGGAAAACAGGGGTTGGTCAGCCCCAGCATTTT.

Written as DNA, the CDR3 is TGTGCCAGCAGTAGGACAGGTAGTTCCCACGAGCAGTACTTC. Translation: CASSRTGSSHEQYF. V gene TRBV27 combines with J gene TRBJ2-7; the match to TRBD1 covers 7 bases. This CDR3 spans 14 amino acids. Germline CDR1 MNHEY, CDR2 SMNVEV (reference sequence). V was pared by 5 bases and J by 5 bases, with 9 bases of the junction left unmatched.

This clone was detected once. The V call is TRBV11-2, the J call TRBJ2-1; 9 bases fit TRBD1. There are 14 residues in the CDR3. J lost 7 bases, V lost 5 bases, and 6 bases had no gene match. CDR1 is SGHAT, CDR2 FQNNGV, per germline. CDR3 sequence reads: CASSGYRGRNEQFF. The CDR3, as DNA: TGTGCCAGCAGCGGTTACAGGGGGCGAAATGAGCAGTTCTTC.

The chain carries TRBV4-1 and TRBJ1-5; D possibly corresponds to TRBD1 (5 bases). CDR1 MGHRA and CDR2 YSYEKL come from the germline V gene. V was cut by 1 base and J by 0 bases, with 7 bases left in between. The CDR3 sequence is 15 residues long. CDR3 DNA sequence: TGCGCCAGCAGCCAAGTCAGGGATAGCAATCAGCCCCAGCATTTT. Encoded protein: CASSQVRDSNQPQHF.

Concerning this clone: The same CDR3 also results from other DNA sequences found in this sample. The gene calls are TRBV29-1 and TRBJ2-3; the match to TRBD1 covers 8 bases. V lost 8 bases, J lost 9 bases, and 19 bases stayed unmatched. CDR1 and CDR2 (germline): SQVTM, ANQGSEA. This CDR3 is built from 15 residues. DNA for the CDR3: TGCAGCCTCACCGGGGGTGGGACAGGCTTAGGGACGCAGTATTTT. Translation: CSLTGGGTGLGTQYF.

This sequence joins TRBV4-3 and TRBJ2-7, with D possibly being TRBD1 (6 bases). The CDR3 length is 15 residues. CDR1 is LGHNA and CDR2 is YSLEER in the germline V gene. V lost 1 base and J 3 bases, leaving 13 bases between the germline ends. The CDR3: CASSQGRGQIYEQYF. CDR3 in DNA: TGCGCCAGCAGCCAAGGCCGAGGACAGATCTACGAGCAGTACTTC.

This clone has only one observation. The chain links TRBV7-9 to TRBJ2-1; 7 bases are a match to TRBD2. Germline values: CDR1 SEHNR, CDR2 FQNEAQ (reference sequence). The CDR3 loop spans 18 amino acids. The V segment lost 2 bases and the J segment 0 bases; nucleotides outside the gene matches: 10. In DNA form, the CDR3 reads TGTGCCAGCAGCTTAAAAGGGGCGGGGGATCGCTCCTACAATGAGCAGTTCTTC. Translated: CASSLKGAGDRSYNEQFF.

This sequence joins TRBV4-1 and TRBJ1-2; D possibly corresponds to TRBD1 (5 bases). This CDR3 comprises 16 residues. The V end lost 3 bases, the J end lost 3 bases, and 17 bases lay between the germline ends. CDR1 is MGHRA and CDR2 is YSYEKL in the germline V gene. The CDR3: CASSQSGQPRDYGYTF. The DNA of the CDR3 is TGCGCCAGCAGCCAGAGTGGACAACCTCGGGACTATGGCTACACCTTC.

This chain uses TRBV29-1 with TRBJ1-1; 12 nucleotides agree with TRBD1. The CDR3 spans 14 residues. J was trimmed by 6 bases and V by 7 bases; bases with no gene match: 9. Per germline, CDR1 SQVTM and CDR2 ANQGSEA. The CDR3 coding sequence is TGCAGCGCCGCCGAGGGACAGGGGGCCCCTGAAGCTTTCTTT. Encoded protein: CSAAEGQGAPEAFF. Full variable domain (missing parts from reference TRBV29-1 and TRBJ1-1): SAVISQKPSRDICQRGTSLTIQCQVDSQVTMMFWYRQQPGQSLTLIATANQGSEATYESGFVIDKFPISRPNLTFSTLTVSNMSPEDSSIYLCSAAEGQGAPEAFFGQGTRLTVV.

The gene calls are TRBV4-3 and TRBJ2-3, with a weak D call TRBD2 (6 bases). CDR3 length: 16 residues. The germline V gene has CDR1 LGHNA and CDR2 YSLEER. The V and J ends lost 1 base and 8 bases respectively, with 19 bases between them. The CDR3 region has the DNA TGCGCCAGCAGCCAAGGGACCAGCCGGAGGGCCGGTACGCAGTATTTT. This gives the protein CASSQGTSRRAGTQYF.

The V call is TRBV5-1, the J call TRBJ2-1; D is ambiguous. In germline, CDR1 is SGHRS, CDR2 YFSETQ. V was cut by 5 bases and J by 5 bases, with 5 bases left in between. This CDR3 has 11 residues. The CDR3 is CASRLNNEQFF. The CDR3 DNA sequence: TGCGCCAGCAGATTAAACAATGAGCAGTTCTTC.

The chain employs TRBV4-3 and TRBJ1-6; tentatively, D is TRBD1 (6 bases). Germline CDR1 and CDR2: LGHNA and YSLEER. V was shortened by 0 bases and J by 9 bases, with 12 bases between the two germline ends. The CDR3 has 15 residues. The CDR3 here is CASSQDEGVGSPLHF. The CDR3 DNA sequence: TGCGCCAGCAGCCAAGATGAGGGGGTCGGTTCACCCCTCCACTTT.

The gene calls are TRBV6-5 and TRBJ2-7, with a tentative D call TRBD2 (5 bases). This CDR3 contains 11 residues. The germline V and J ends were trimmed by 6 bases and 6 bases, with 9 bases remaining between them. Per germline, CDR1 MNHEY and CDR2 SVGAGI. CDR3 loop: CASRLVVEQYF. The CDR3, as DNA: TGTGCCAGCAGACTAGTTGTCGAGCAGTACTTC.